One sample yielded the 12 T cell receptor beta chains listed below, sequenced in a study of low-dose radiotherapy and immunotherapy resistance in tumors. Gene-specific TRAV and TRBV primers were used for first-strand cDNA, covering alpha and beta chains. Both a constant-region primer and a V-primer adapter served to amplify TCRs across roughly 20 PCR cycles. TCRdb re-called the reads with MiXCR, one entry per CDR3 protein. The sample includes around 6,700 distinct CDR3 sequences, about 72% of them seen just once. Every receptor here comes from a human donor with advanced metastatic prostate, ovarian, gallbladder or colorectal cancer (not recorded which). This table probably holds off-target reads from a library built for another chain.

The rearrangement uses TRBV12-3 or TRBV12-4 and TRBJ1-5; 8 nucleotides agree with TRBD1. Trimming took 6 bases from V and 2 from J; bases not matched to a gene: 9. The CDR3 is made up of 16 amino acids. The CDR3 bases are TGTGCCAGCAGCCCCGGACAGGGCCAGGGCAATCAGCCCCAGCATTTT. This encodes CASSPGQGQGNQPQHF.

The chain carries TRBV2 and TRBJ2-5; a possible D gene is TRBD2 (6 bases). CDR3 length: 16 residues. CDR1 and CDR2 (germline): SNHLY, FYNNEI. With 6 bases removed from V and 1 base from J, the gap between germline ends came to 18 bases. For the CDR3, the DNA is TGTGCCAGCAGCACCGGGACTGGGGGTGTCCAAGAGACCCAGTACTTC. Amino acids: CASSTGTGGVQETQYF.

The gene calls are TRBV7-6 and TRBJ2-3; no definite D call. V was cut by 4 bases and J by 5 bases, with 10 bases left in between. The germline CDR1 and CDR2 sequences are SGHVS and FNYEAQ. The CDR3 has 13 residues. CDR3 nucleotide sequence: TGTGCCAGCAGCTCCCATCCCATAGATACGCAGTATTTT. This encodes CASSSHPIDTQYF.

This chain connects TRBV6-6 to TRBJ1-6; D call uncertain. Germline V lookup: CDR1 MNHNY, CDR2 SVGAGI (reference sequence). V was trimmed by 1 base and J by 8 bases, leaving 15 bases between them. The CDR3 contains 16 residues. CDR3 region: CASSYYPSSVDSPLHF. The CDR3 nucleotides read TGTGCCAGCAGTTACTATCCAAGCTCAGTTGATTCACCCCTCCACTTT.

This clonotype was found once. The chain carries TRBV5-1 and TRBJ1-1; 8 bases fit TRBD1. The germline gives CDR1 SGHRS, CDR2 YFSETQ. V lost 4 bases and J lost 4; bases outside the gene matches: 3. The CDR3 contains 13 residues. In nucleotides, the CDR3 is TGCGCCAGCAGCCTCGGGACAGGCACTGAAGCTTTCTTT. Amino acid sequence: CASSLGTGTEAFF. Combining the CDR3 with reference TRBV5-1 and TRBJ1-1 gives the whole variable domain KAGVTQTPRYLIKTRGQQVTLSCSPISGHRSVSWYQQTPGQGLQFLFEYFSETQRNKGNFPGRFSGRQFSNSRSEMNVSTLELGDSALYLCASSLGTGTEAFFGQGTRLTVV.

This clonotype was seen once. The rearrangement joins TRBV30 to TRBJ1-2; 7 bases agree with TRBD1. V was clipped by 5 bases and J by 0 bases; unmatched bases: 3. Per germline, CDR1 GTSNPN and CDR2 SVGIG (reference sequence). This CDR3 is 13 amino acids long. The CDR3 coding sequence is TGTGCCTGGCAGGGGGATGCTAACTATGGCTACACCTTC. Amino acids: CAWQGDANYGYTF.

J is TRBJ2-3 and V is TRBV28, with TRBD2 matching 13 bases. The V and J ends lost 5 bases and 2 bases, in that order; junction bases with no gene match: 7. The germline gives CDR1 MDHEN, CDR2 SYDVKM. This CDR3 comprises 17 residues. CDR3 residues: CASSTTGTSGDTDTQYF. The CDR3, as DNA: TGTGCCAGCAGTACCACGGGGACTAGCGGGGACACAGATACGCAGTATTTT.

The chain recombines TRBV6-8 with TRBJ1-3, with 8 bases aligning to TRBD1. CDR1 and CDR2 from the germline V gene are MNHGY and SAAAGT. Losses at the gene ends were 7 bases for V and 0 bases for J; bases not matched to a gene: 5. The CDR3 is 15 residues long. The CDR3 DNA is TGTGCCAGCATTATACAGGGGGACTCTGGAAACACCATATATTTT. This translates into CASIIQGDSGNTIYF.

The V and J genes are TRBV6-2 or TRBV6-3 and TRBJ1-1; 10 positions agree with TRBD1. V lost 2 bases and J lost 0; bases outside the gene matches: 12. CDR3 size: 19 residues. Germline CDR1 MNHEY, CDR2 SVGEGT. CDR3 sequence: CASSYPRTTGGRMNTEAFF. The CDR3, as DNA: TGTGCCAGCAGTTACCCCCGCACGACAGGGGGCCGAATGAACACTGAAGCTTTCTTT.

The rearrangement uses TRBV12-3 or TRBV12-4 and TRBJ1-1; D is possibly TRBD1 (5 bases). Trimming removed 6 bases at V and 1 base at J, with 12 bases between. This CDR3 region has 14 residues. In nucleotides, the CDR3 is TGTGCCAGCAGGGTTGCGGGGCCGAACACTGAAGCTTTCTTT. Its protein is CASRVAGPNTEAFF.

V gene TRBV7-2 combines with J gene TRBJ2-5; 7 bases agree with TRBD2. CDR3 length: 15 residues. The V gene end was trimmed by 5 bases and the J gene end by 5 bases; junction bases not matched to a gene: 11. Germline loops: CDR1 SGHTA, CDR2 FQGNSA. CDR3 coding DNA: TGTGCCAGCAGCGCGGGCGGGAGAGAGGGGGAGACCCAGTACTTC. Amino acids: CASSAGGREGETQYF.

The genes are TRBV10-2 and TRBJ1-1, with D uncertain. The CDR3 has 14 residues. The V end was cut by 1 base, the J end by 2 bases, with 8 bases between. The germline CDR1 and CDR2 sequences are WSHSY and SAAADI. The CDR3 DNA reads TGCGCCAGCAGTGAGTTTGGGGTTAACACTGAAGCTTTCTTT. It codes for CASSEFGVNTEAFF.